Sequencing of this T cell receptor (beta chain) was carried out in a study of blood T cell repertoires in COVID-19. In the study overall: There were acute and convalescent COVID-19 samples, and they came from the United States, Italy and Spain. T cells, B-cell-depleted T cells, or PBMCs supplied cDNA or gDNA.

Study processing details: The authors estimated nucleated cell counts from reference gene primer amplification. The table came from immunoSEQ multiplex PCR; TCRdb's copy has only in-frame clones and leaves some out. D and trimming come from the DNA, and the V and J calls and clone size come from that table. The repertoire holds approximately 280,000 clones, with about 91% as singletons. Germline loops: CDR1 SGHKS, CDR2 YYEKEE (reference sequence). V trimming: 3 bases; J trimming: 6 bases; junction bases outside the gene matches: 6. This CDR3 has 14 residues. V and J are TRBV5-5 and TRBJ1-5, with TRBD1 matching over 7 bases. The source material was peripheral blood. The sequence came from an older woman with acute or convalescent COVID-19. The CDR3 DNA reads as TGTGCCAGCAGCTACGACAGGGACTTTCAGCCCCAGCATTTT. Protein sequence: CASSYDRDFQPQHF.